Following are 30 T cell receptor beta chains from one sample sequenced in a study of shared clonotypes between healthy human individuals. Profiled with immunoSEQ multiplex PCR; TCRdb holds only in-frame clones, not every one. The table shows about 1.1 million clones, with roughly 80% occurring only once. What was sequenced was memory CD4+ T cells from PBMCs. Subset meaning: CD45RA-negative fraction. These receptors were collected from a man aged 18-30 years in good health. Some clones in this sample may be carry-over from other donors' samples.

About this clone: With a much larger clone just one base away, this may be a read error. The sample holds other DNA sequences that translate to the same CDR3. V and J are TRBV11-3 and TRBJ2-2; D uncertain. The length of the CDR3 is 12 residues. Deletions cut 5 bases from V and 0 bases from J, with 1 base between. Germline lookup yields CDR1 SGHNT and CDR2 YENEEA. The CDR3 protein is CASSPNTGELFF. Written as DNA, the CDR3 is TGTGCCAGCAGCCCGAACACCGGGGAGCTGTTTTTT. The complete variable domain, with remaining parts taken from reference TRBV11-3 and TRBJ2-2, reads EAGVVQSPRYKIIEKKQPVAFWCNPISGHNTLYWYLQNLGQGPELLIRYENEEAVDDSQLPKDRFSAERLKGVDSTLKIQPAELGDSAVYLCASSPNTGELFFGEGSRLTVL.

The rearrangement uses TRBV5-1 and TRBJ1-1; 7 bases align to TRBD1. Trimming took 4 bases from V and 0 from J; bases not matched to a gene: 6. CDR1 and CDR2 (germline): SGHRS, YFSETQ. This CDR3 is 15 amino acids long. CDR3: CASSGGTVVNTEAFF. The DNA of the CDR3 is TGCGCCAGCAGCGGGGGGACAGTCGTGAACACTGAAGCTTTCTTT.

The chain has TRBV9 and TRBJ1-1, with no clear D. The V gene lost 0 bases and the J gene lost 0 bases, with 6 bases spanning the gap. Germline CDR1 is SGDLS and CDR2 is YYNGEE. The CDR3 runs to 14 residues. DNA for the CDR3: TGTGCCAGCAGCGTAGCACAGATGAACACTGAAGCTTTCTTT. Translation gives CASSVAQMNTEAFF.

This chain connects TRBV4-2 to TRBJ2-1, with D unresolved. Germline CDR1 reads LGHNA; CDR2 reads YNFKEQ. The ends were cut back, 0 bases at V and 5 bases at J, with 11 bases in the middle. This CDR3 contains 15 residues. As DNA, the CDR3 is TGTGCCAGCAGCCAAGATTCTGGCGGACACAATGAGCAGTTCTTC. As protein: CASSQDSGGHNEQFF.

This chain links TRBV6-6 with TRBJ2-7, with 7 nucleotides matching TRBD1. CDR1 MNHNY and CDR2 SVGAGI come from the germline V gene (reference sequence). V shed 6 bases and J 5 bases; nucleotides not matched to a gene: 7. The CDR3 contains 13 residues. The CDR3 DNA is TGTGCCAGCAGCCGCGGACAGGTAAACGAGCAGTACTTC. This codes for CASSRGQVNEQYF.

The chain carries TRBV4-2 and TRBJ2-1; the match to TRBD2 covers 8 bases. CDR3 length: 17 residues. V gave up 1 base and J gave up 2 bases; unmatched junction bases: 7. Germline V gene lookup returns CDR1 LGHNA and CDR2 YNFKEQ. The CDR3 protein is CASSQVVGSGTYNEQFF. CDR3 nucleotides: TGTGCCAGCAGCCAAGTTGTTGGTAGCGGGACCTACAATGAGCAGTTCTTC.

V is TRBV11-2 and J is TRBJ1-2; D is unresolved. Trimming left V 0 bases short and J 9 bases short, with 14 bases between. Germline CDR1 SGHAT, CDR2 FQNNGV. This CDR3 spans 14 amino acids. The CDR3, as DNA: TGTGCCAGCAGCTTAGATCCCCTAGACCCGAGCTACACCTTC. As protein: CASSLDPLDPSYTF.

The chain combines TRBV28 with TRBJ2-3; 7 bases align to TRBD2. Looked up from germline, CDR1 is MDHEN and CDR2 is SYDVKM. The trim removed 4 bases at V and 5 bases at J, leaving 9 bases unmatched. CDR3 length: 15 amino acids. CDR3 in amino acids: CASSSSGRAKDTQYF. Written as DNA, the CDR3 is TGTGCCAGCAGTTCAAGTGGGAGGGCCAAAGATACGCAGTATTTT. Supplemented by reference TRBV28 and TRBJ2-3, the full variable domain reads DVKVTQSSRYLVKRTGEKVFLECVQDMDHENMFWYRQDPGLGLRLIYFSYDVKMKEKGDIPEGYSVSREKKERFSLILESASTNQTSMYLCASSSSGRAKDTQYFGPGTRLTVL.

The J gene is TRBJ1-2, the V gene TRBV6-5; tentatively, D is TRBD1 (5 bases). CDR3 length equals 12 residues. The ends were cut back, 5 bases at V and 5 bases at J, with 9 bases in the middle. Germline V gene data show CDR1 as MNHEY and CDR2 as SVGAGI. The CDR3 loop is CASSDGGYGYTF. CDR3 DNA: TGTGCCAGCAGTGACGGGGGTTATGGCTACACCTTC.

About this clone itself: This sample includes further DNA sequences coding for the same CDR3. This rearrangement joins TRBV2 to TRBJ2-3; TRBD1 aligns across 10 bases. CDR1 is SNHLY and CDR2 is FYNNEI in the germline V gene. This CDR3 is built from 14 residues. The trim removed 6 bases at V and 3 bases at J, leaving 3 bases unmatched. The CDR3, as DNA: TGTGCCAGCAGCAGGGACAGGGGTACAGATACGCAGTATTTT. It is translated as CASSRDRGTDTQYF.

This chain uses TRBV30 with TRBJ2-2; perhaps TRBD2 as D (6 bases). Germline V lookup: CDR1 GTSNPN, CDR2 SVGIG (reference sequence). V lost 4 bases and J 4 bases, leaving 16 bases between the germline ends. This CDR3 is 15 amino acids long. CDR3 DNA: TGTGCCTGGACCCCGGAGGGCGCGCTCACCGGGGAGCTGTTTTTT. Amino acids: CAWTPEGALTGELFF.

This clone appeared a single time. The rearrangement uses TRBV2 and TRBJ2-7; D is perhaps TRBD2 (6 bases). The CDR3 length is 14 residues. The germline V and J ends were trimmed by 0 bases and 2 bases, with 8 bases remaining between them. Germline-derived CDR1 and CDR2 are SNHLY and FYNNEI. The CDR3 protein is CASSEAREAYEQYF. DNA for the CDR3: TGTGCCAGCAGTGAAGCGCGGGAAGCCTACGAGCAGTACTTC.

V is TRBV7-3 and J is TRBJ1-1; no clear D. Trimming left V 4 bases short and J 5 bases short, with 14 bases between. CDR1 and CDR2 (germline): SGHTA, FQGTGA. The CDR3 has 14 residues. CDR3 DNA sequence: TGTGCCAGCAGCTCAACCGGAACAGCAACTGAAGCTTTCTTT. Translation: CASSSTGTATEAFF.

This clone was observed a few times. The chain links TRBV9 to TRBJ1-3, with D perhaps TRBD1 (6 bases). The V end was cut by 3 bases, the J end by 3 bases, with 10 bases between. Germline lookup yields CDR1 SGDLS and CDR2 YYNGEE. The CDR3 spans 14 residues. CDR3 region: CASSDTGFGNTIYF. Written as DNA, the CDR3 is TGTGCCAGCAGCGACACAGGGTTTGGAAACACCATATATTTT.

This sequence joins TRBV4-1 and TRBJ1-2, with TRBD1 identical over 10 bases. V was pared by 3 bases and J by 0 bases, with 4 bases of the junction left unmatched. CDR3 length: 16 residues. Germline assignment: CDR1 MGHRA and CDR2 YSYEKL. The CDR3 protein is CASSHAGTGANYGYTF. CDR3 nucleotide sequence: TGCGCCAGCAGCCACGCCGGGACAGGGGCTAACTATGGCTACACCTTC.

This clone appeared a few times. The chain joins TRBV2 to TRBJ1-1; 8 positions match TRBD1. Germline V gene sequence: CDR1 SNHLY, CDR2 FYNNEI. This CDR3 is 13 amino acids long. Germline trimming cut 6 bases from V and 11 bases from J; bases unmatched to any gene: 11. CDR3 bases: TGTGCCAGCAGGGAGATACAGGGGGGTGCGGCTTTCTTT. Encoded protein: CASREIQGGAAFF.

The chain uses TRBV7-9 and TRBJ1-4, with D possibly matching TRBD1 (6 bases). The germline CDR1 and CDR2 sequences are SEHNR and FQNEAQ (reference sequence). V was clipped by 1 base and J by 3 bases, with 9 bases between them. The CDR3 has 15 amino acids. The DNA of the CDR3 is TGTGCCAGCAGCTTAGGGGGGGCGGCTAATGAAAAACTGTTTTTT. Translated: CASSLGGAANEKLFF.

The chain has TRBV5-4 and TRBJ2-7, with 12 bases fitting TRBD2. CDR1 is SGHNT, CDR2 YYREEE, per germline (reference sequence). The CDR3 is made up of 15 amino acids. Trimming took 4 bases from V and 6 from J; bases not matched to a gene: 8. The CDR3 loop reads CASSPGLAGIAEQYF. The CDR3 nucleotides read TGTGCCAGCAGCCCCGGACTAGCGGGAATTGCCGAGCAGTACTTC.

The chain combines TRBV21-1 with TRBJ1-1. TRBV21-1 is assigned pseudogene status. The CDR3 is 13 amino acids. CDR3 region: CEAPGTQNTEAFF. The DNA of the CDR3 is TGTGAGGCCCCAGGGACCCAGAACACTGAAGCTTTCTTT.

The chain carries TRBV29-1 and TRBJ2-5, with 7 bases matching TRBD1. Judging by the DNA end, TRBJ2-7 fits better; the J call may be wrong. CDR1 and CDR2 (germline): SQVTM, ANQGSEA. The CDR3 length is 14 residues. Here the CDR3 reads CSVAAGTDYYEQYF. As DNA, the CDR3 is TGCAGCGTTGCTGCCGGGACAGACTACTACGAGCAGTACTTC.

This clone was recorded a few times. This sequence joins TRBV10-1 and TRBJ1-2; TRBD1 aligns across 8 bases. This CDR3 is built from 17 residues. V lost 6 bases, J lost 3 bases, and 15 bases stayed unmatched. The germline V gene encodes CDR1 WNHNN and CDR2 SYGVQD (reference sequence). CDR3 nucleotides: TGCGCCAGCAGAAAGAGATTGGACAGGGAGAGGTACTATGGCTACACCTTC. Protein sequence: CASRKRLDRERYYGYTF.

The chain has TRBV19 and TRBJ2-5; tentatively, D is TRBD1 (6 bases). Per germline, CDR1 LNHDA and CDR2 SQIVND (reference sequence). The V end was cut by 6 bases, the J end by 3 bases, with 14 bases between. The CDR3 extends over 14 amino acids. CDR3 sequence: CASRPLDSEETQYF. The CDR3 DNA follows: TGTGCCAGTAGACCACTGGACAGTGAAGAGACCCAGTACTTC.

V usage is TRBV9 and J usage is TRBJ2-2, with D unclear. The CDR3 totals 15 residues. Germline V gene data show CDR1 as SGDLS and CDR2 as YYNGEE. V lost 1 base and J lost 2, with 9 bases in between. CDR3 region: CASSVLSLNTGELFF. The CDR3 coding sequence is TGTGCCAGCAGCGTACTTTCCTTAAACACCGGGGAGCTGTTTTTT.

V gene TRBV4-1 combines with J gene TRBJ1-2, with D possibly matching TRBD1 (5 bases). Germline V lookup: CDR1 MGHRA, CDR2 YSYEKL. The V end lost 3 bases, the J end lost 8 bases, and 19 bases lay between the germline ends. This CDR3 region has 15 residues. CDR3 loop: CASSQLNGGWDGYTF. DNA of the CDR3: TGCGCCAGCAGCCAGTTAAACGGCGGGTGGGACGGCTACACCTTC.

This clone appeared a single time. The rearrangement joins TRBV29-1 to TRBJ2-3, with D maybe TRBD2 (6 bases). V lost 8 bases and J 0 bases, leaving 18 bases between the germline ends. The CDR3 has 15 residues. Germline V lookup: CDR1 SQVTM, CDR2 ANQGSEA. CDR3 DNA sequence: TGCAGCTTAACCCAAGGCGGGGCTAGCACAGATACGCAGTATTTT. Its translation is CSLTQGGASTDTQYF.

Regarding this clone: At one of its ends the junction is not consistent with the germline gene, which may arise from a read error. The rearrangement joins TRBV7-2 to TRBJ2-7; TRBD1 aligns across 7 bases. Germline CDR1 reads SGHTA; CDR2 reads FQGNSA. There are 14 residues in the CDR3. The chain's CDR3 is CASSQRTGKYEQYF. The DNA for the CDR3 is TGCGCCAGCAGCCAACGGACAGGAAAATACGAGCAGTACTTC.

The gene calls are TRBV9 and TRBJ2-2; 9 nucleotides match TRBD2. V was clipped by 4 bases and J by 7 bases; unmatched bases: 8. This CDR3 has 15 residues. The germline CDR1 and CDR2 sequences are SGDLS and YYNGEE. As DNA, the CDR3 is TGTGCCAGCAGCTCCGGGACTAGCTTTGGCGGGGAGCTGTTTTTT. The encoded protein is CASSSGTSFGGELFF.

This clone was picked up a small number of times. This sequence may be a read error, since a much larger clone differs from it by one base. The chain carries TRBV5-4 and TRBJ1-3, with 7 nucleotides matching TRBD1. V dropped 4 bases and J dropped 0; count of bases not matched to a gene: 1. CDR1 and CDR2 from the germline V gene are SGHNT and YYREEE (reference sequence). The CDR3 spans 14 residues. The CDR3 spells CASSGDSSGNTIYF. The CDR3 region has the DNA TGTGCCAGCAGCGGGGACAGCTCTGGAAACACCATATATTTT.

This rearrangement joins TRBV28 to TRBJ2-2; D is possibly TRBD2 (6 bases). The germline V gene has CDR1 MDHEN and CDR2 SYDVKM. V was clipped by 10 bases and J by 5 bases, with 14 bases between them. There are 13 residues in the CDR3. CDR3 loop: CATLWGDTGELFF. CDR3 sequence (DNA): TGTGCCACCCTTTGGGGGGATACCGGGGAGCTGTTTTTT. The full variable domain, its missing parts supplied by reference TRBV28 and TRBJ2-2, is DVKVTQSSRYLVKRTGEKVFLECVQDMDHENMFWYRQDPGLGLRLIYFSYDVKMKEKGDIPEGYSVSREKKERFSLILESASTNQTSMYLCATLWGDTGELFFGEGSRLTVL.

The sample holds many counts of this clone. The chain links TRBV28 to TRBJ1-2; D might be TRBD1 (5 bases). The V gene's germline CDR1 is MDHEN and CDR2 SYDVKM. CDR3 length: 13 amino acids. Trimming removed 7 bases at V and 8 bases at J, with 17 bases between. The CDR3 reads CASNFGGTQGYTF. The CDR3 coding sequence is TGTGCCAGCAACTTCGGGGGGACGCAGGGCTACACCTTC.